The 21 T cell receptor beta chains presented below share a single source sample, sequenced in a study of blood T cells in healthy people across ages. Alongside a J-beta primer mix, a sample-barcoded 5' primer served in a second PCR lasting about 7 to 11 cycles. One entry per CDR3 protein results from TCRdb running MiXCR on the 5' RACE reads. Of 800,000 to 900,000 distinct CDR3 sequences detected, around 68% appear once; the ten largest clones hold about a quarter. The sequenced sample was blood. These receptors came from a man between 25 and 39 years old in good health.

The chain has TRBV15 and TRBJ1-2; D is uncertain. CDR1 and CDR2 (germline): LNHNV, YYDKDF (reference sequence). Trimming took 3 bases from V and 8 from J, leaving 13 bases between them. The CDR3 totals 13 residues. This chain's CDR3 is CATSSKDLGGYTF. DNA of the CDR3: TGTGCCACCAGCAGTAAGGATTTGGGCGGCTACACCTTC.

The rearrangement joins TRBV14 to TRBJ2-7; TRBD2 agrees at 7 bases. Germline V gene sequence: CDR1 SGHDN, CDR2 FVKESK. V was pared by 4 bases and J by 2 bases, with 14 bases of the junction left unmatched. CDR3 length equals 17 residues. The CDR3 DNA reads as TGTGCCAGCAGCCCCGGGAGGACTAACCGGCGGGCCTACGAGCAGTACTTC. It translates to CASSPGRTNRRAYEQYF.

V usage is TRBV20-1 and J usage is TRBJ2-3; D is uncertain. CDR1 is DFQATT, CDR2 SNEGSKA, per germline (reference sequence). The CDR3 extends over 11 amino acids. V lost 0 bases and J lost 6, with 4 bases in between. CDR3 in amino acids: CSAREEDTQYF. The CDR3 DNA is TGCAGTGCTAGAGAAGAGGATACGCAGTATTTT.

The chain is built from TRBV25-1 and TRBJ1-2; 9 bases are shared with TRBD1. Unmatched junction bases numbered 5, after V lost 11 bases and J lost 4 bases. This CDR3 region has 12 residues. Per germline, CDR1 MGHDK and CDR2 SYGVNS. This chain's CDR3 is CAAQTGGYGYTF. The CDR3 coding sequence is TGTGCCGCCCAGACAGGGGGCTATGGCTACACCTTC.

The CDR3, as DNA: TGTGCCATCAGTGAGGGGAGCGGGGGGGTCGCAGATACGCAGTATTTT. Translated, it gives CAISEGSGGVADTQYF. V is TRBV10-3 and J is TRBJ2-3; the match to TRBD2 covers 10 bases. V trimming: 2 bases; J trimming: 4 bases; junction bases outside the gene matches: 6. The germline V gene has CDR1 ENHRY and CDR2 SYGVKD. This CDR3 is 16 amino acids long.

The chain combines TRBV14 with TRBJ1-4; no clear D gene. V lost 0 bases, J lost 7 bases, and 9 bases lay in between. The CDR3 has 14 amino acids. CDR1 is SGHDN and CDR2 is FVKESK in the germline V gene. The DNA for the CDR3 is TGTGCCAGCAGCCAAGACCGGCAATCTGAAAAACTGTTTTTT. It codes for CASSQDRQSEKLFF.

This clonotype was observed a few times. The CDR3 reads CASETPPWGANVLTF. CDR3 in DNA: TGTGCCAGCGAGACACCGCCTTGGGGGGCCAACGTCCTGACTTTC. V usage is TRBV6-1 and J usage is TRBJ2-6; D gene unclear. Germline V gives CDR1 MNHNS, CDR2 SASEGT. The length of the CDR3 is 15 residues. V lost 8 bases to trimming and J lost 4 bases, with 15 bases between them.

The chain recombines TRBV18 with TRBJ2-5, with 11 bases identical to TRBD1. The end of the DNA fits TRBJ2-7 better, so the J call may be wrong. From germline, CDR1 is KGHSH and CDR2 LQKENI. The CDR3 runs to 15 residues. The CDR3 sequence is CASSQVPGQGVEQYF. CDR3 DNA: TGTGCCAGCTCTCAAGTCCCGGGACAGGGGGTCGAGCAGTACTTC.

The chain has TRBV6-2 or TRBV6-3 and TRBJ2-7, with D possibly matching TRBD1 (6 bases). CDR1 MNHEY and CDR2 SVGEGT come from the germline V gene. The CDR3 sequence is 13 residues long. V lost 5 bases, J lost 3 bases, and 11 bases lay in between. The CDR3 nucleotides read TGTGCCAGCAGTCTTACGGGACACTACGAGCAGTACTTC. This codes for CASSLTGHYEQYF.

The V gene is TRBV3-1, the J gene TRBJ1-2; 7 bases align to TRBD1. The CDR3 covers 15 residues. V shed 2 bases, J shed 6 bases, and the junction held 9 bases outside the gene matches. Per the germline V gene, CDR1 is LGHDT and CDR2 is YNNKEL (reference sequence). The CDR3 here is CASSQLTQGPDGYTF. For the CDR3, the DNA is TGTGCCAGCAGCCAACTGACACAGGGGCCCGATGGCTACACCTTC.

The chain joins TRBV25-1 to TRBJ2-1; tentatively, D is TRBD2 (7 bases). CDR3 length: 17 residues. Germline loops: CDR1 MGHDK, CDR2 SYGVNS. V was trimmed by 6 bases and J by 3 bases, leaving 21 bases between them. The CDR3 spells CASSKGPGGQYYNEQFF. As DNA, the CDR3 is TGTGCCAGCAGCAAAGGACCGGGGGGCCAATACTACAATGAGCAGTTCTTC.

A word on this clonotype: A read error may be the cause here, since a much bigger clone is one base away. The rearrangement links TRBV7-2 to TRBJ2-3, with D perhaps TRBD2 (5 bases). CDR1 and CDR2 (germline): SGHTA, FQGNSA. This CDR3 is built from 14 residues. V shed 4 bases and J shed 0 bases, with 8 bases lying between them. The CDR3 coding sequence is TGTGCCAGCAGCTCCTGGACTAGCACAGATACGCAGTATTTT. Protein: CASSSWTSTDTQYF. The full variable domain, in which reference TRBV7-2 and TRBJ2-3 provide the parts outside the CDR3, is GAGVSQSPSNKVTEKGKDVELRCDPISGHTALYWYRQSLGQGLEFLIYFQGNSAPDKSGLPSDRFSAERTGGSVSTLTIQRTQQEDSAVYLCASSSWTSTDTQYFGPGTRLTVL.

The rearrangement joins TRBV20-1 to TRBJ1-6; the D gene is possibly TRBD1 (5 bases). This CDR3 contains 15 residues. The V end was cut by 2 bases, the J end by 7 bases, with 15 bases between. Per germline, CDR1 DFQATT and CDR2 SNEGSKA (reference sequence). The DNA for the CDR3 is TGCAGTGCTAGAAACACCGGGACGGCCAATTCACCCCTCCACTTT. Its protein is CSARNTGTANSPLHF.

The rearrangement links TRBV6-1 to TRBJ2-6; 7 positions agree with TRBD1. V lost 8 bases to trimming and J lost 3 bases; unmatched junction nucleotides: 7. Germline V CDR1 and CDR2: MNHNS, SASEGT. The CDR3 has 15 amino acids. This CDR3 is CASQGTEDGANVLTF. The CDR3 nucleotides are TGTGCCAGCCAAGGGACAGAGGATGGGGCCAACGTCCTGACTTTC.

This rearrangement joins TRBV28 to TRBJ2-7, with D unresolved. This CDR3 contains 13 residues. Deletions cut 5 bases from V and 2 bases from J, with 10 bases between. Germline CDR1 reads MDHEN; CDR2 reads SYDVKM. The CDR3 sequence: CASSDPTPYEQYF. The CDR3 nucleotides read TGTGCCAGCAGTGACCCGACACCCTACGAGCAGTACTTC.

The genes are TRBV5-1 and TRBJ2-7, with a tentative D call TRBD2 (6 bases). CDR1 SGHRS and CDR2 YFSETQ come from the germline V gene. This CDR3 is built from 15 residues. V was pared by 4 bases and J by 5 bases, with 19 bases between. CDR3 in amino acids: CASSVGTGDYDEQYF. DNA for the CDR3: TGCGCCAGCAGCGTCGGGACGGGGGATTACGACGAGCAGTACTTC.

The chain links TRBV29-1 to TRBJ1-2; D gene uncertain. V shed 5 bases and J shed 1 base, with 11 bases lying between them. This CDR3 is 13 amino acids long. Germline V gene lookup returns CDR1 SQVTM and CDR2 ANQGSEA. The CDR3 bases are TGCAGCGTTCGGTTCTCACGTAACTATGGCTACACCTTC. It yields the protein CSVRFSRNYGYTF.

V and J are TRBV20-1 and TRBJ2-7; no reliable D call. Germline CDR1 DFQATT, CDR2 SNEGSKA (reference sequence). Trimming left V 1 base short and J 3 bases short, with 10 bases between. CDR3 length: 13 amino acids. CDR3 coding DNA: TGCAGTGCTAGAGGAAACGCAGTCTACGAGCAGTACTTC. It specifies CSARGNAVYEQYF.

This clonotype was recorded once. The chain has TRBV6-2 or TRBV6-3 and TRBJ1-1; D gene unclear. This CDR3 has 16 residues. V lost 2 bases and J lost 6, with 19 bases in between. CDR1 and CDR2 (germline): MNHEY, SVGEGT. The CDR3 sequence is CASSYPVTGRFPEAFF. DNA for the CDR3: TGTGCCAGCAGTTACCCTGTTACGGGCAGGTTTCCTGAAGCTTTCTTT.

The chain uses TRBV5-1 and TRBJ2-3; D is perhaps TRBD1 or TRBD2 (5 bases each). The germline V gene encodes CDR1 SGHRS and CDR2 YFSETQ. The V end was cut by 0 bases, the J end by 0 bases, with 14 bases between. The CDR3 totals 17 residues. This chain's CDR3 is CASSLGPLGGSTDTQYF. CDR3 nucleotide sequence: TGCGCCAGCAGCTTGGGCCCGCTTGGGGGAAGCACAGATACGCAGTATTTT.

Written as DNA, the CDR3 is TGTGCCAGCAGCCCTATGCCGGGGCGCTCCTACAATGAGCAGTACTTC. This translates into CASSPMPGRSYNEQYF. The V gene is TRBV9, the J gene TRBJ2-1; either TRBD1 or TRBD2 may supply D (5 bases each). The end of the DNA is better explained by TRBJ2-7, so the J call may be wrong. The CDR3 spans 16 residues. The germline V gene encodes CDR1 SGDLS and CDR2 YYNGEE.